Below, 20 T cell receptor beta chains from the same sample are listed, as sequenced in a study of blood T cell repertoires in COVID-19. Measured with immunoSEQ multiplex PCR; TCRdb has only the in-frame clones, and not every one. Seen here are about 260,000 clones, around 89% observed once, and the top ten hold over 0.75%. Sequencing was performed on PBMCs or T cells enriched from blood (not recorded which). The source is a man between 45 and 60 years old who had been exposed to COVID-19.

The CDR3: CASSTLQGENGYTF. CDR3 sequence (DNA): TGTGCCAGCAGCACACTACAGGGGGAGAATGGCTACACCTTC. V is TRBV11-2 and J is TRBJ1-2, with 8 positions matching TRBD1. V trimming: 5 bases; J trimming: 6 bases; junction bases outside the gene matches: 8. This CDR3 has 14 amino acids. Germline loops: CDR1 SGHAT, CDR2 FQNNGV.

This clone was seen many times. The CDR3 protein is CASSLSLNSPLHF. The DNA of the CDR3 is TGTGCCAGCAGCTTATCCCTGAATTCACCCCTCCACTTT. The V call is TRBV11-2, the J call TRBJ1-6; D not certain. CDR1 is SGHAT, CDR2 FQNNGV, per germline. V was cut by 2 bases and J by 7 bases, with 6 bases left in between. The CDR3 spans 13 residues.

The chain recombines TRBV6-5 with TRBJ2-2; D is perhaps TRBD1 (5 bases). Germline V gives CDR1 MNHEY, CDR2 SVGAGI. V lost 5 bases and J lost 6, with 16 bases in between. There are 15 residues in the CDR3. CDR3 residues: CASSIRQLVAGELFF. Here the CDR3 DNA reads TGTGCCAGCAGTATCCGACAGCTCGTGGCCGGGGAGCTGTTTTTT.

The chain is built from TRBV7-8 and TRBJ1-1; 12 bases are a match to TRBD1. Germline V gives CDR1 SGHVS, CDR2 FQNEAQ. The CDR3 is 18 residues long. J lost 5 bases, V lost 4 bases, and 14 bases had no gene match. The DNA for the CDR3 is TGTGCCAGCAGCTACCGGGACAGGGGGCGTTGGTCTGGGACTGAAGCTTTCTTT. Its translation is CASSYRDRGRWSGTEAFF.

The CDR3 reads CASSVGQGDREQYF. CDR3 bases: TGTGCCAGCAGCGTAGGACAGGGTGATAGGGAGCAGTACTTC. The chain is built from TRBV9 and TRBJ2-7; TRBD1 agrees at 7 bases. The CDR3 runs to 14 residues. Germline-derived CDR1 and CDR2 are SGDLS and YYNGEE. Trimming cost V 0 bases and J 7 bases; bases outside gene matches: 7.

This clone was detected only once. This chain connects TRBV7-9 to TRBJ1-1; D not certain. The CDR3 loop spans 10 amino acids. CDR1 and CDR2 (germline): SEHNR, FQNEAQ (reference sequence). Trimming left V 5 bases short and J 8 bases short, with 6 bases between. CDR3 in DNA: TGTGCCAGCAGCCGAGCGGAAGCTTTCTTT. Residues: CASSRAEAFF.

This chain joins TRBV30 and TRBJ2-1; 16 positions agree with TRBD2. V trimming: 2 bases; J trimming: 3 bases; junction bases outside the gene matches: 7. CDR3 length: 18 residues. Germline V gene data show CDR1 as GTSNPN and CDR2 as SVGIG (reference sequence). The CDR3 loop is CAWSRGTSGGVLYNEQFF. The CDR3 DNA sequence: TGTGCCTGGAGTCGTGGGACTAGCGGGGGGGTCCTCTACAATGAGCAGTTCTTC.

V usage is TRBV18 and J usage is TRBJ1-5; D possibly corresponds to TRBD1 (5 bases). The CDR3 runs to 16 residues. V lost 5 bases and J 0 bases, leaving 14 bases between the germline ends. CDR1 and CDR2 (germline): KGHSH, LQKENI. CDR3 residues: CASSSGDAHSNQPQHF. The CDR3 nucleotides read TGTGCCAGCTCAAGCGGGGACGCCCATAGCAATCAGCCCCAGCATTTT.

This clone was found once. The chain has TRBV5-1 and TRBJ1-4, with unresolved D. The V and J ends lost 2 bases and 5 bases respectively, with 10 bases between them. This CDR3 comprises 14 residues. From germline, CDR1 is SGHRS and CDR2 YFSETQ. The CDR3 region is CASSLSGLNEKLFF. The CDR3 DNA sequence: TGCGCCAGCAGCTTATCCGGACTCAATGAAAAACTGTTTTTT.

This clone was seen once. The V and J genes are TRBV5-1 and TRBJ1-6, with 7 bases aligning to TRBD1. CDR3 length equals 15 residues. V gave up 4 bases and J gave up 7 bases; unmatched junction bases: 8. Germline CDR1 is SGHRS and CDR2 is YFSETQ. The CDR3 region is CASSIAGQDNSPLHF. CDR3 nucleotides: TGCGCCAGCAGCATTGCCGGACAGGACAATTCACCCCTCCACTTT.

This clone was found once. The V gene is TRBV4-1, the J gene TRBJ2-4, with D maybe TRBD2 (5 bases). The germline gives CDR1 MGHRA, CDR2 YSYEKL. The ends were cut back, 4 bases at V and 0 bases at J, with 10 bases in the middle. This CDR3 is 15 amino acids long. DNA of the CDR3: TGCGCCAGCAGCCCCTTGGGGAGAGCCAAAAACATTCAGTACTTC. Protein product: CASSPLGRAKNIQYF.

The chain couples TRBV5-4 to TRBJ1-1, with 9 bases lining up with TRBD1. Trimming took 2 bases from V and 5 from J; bases not matched to a gene: 7. The CDR3 loop spans 15 amino acids. In germline, CDR1 is SGHNT, CDR2 YYREEE (reference sequence). The CDR3 DNA reads TGTGCCAGCAGCTTTCCGGGACAGGGCGGAACTGAAGCTTTCTTT. Its translation is CASSFPGQGGTEAFF. The complete variable domain, with remaining parts taken from reference TRBV5-4 and TRBJ1-1, reads ETGVTQSPTHLIKTRGQQVTLRCSSQSGHNTVSWYQQALGQGPQFIFQYYREEENGRGNFPPRFSGLQFPNYSSELNVNALELDDSALYLCASSFPGQGGTEAFFGQGTRLTVV.

The chain uses TRBV2 and TRBJ2-1; 7 bases fit TRBD1. Germline V gene data show CDR1 as SNHLY and CDR2 as FYNNEI. With 11 bases clipped from V and 1 base from J, the junction kept 2 bases outside the gene matches. The CDR3 is made up of 12 amino acids. The CDR3 nucleotides read TGTGCCGAGGACAGGTCCTACAATGAGCAGTTCTTC. Its protein product is CAEDRSYNEQFF.

V is TRBV5-1 and J is TRBJ2-3; 8 bases align to TRBD1. This CDR3 comprises 14 residues. The J segment lost 6 bases and the V segment lost 4 bases, leaving 7 bases of the junction unmatched. Germline V lookup: CDR1 SGHRS, CDR2 YFSETQ. CDR3 DNA sequence: TGCGCCAGCAGCAGAGACAGGGGTATCGATACGCAGTATTTT. It codes for CASSRDRGIDTQYF.

V and J are TRBV19 and TRBJ1-5; 7 nucleotides match TRBD1. CDR1 and CDR2 from the germline V gene are LNHDA and SQIVND (reference sequence). The CDR3 loop spans 13 amino acids. The trim removed 10 bases at V and 4 bases at J, leaving 7 bases unmatched. DNA of the CDR3: TGTGCCACCTGGGACAGATCAAATCAGCCCCAGCATTTT. This encodes CATWDRSNQPQHF.

J is TRBJ2-5 and V is TRBV9, with 7 bases matching TRBD2. Trimming at V came to 2 bases and at J to 4 bases, leaving 8 bases not matched to a gene. The CDR3 length is 15 residues. Germline V lookup: CDR1 SGDLS, CDR2 YYNGEE. The CDR3 region has the DNA TGTGCCAGCAGCGTCGGGCCTAGCGGCCCAGAGACCCAGTACTTC. This gives the protein CASSVGPSGPETQYF.

The chain joins TRBV27 to TRBJ2-7; tentative D call: TRBD2 (6 bases). Germline V gene data show CDR1 as MNHEY and CDR2 as SMNVEV (reference sequence). This CDR3 comprises 12 residues. Trimming removed 0 bases from V and 6 bases from J, with 6 bases in between. CDR3 protein: CASSLSGGEQYV. In DNA form, the CDR3 reads TGTGCCAGCAGTTTATCCGGGGGCGAGCAGTACGTC.

This chain links TRBV7-3 with TRBJ1-1, with D perhaps TRBD1 (6 bases). Trimming stripped 5 bases from V and 4 bases from J, with 14 bases between. Germline V gene data show CDR1 as SGHTA and CDR2 as FQGTGA. The CDR3 spans 14 residues. Written as DNA, the CDR3 is TGTGCCAGCAGCAATTTCGGACAGTCCACTGAAGCTTTCTTT. The encoded protein is CASSNFGQSTEAFF.

The chain couples TRBV9 to TRBJ1-2; 7 bases fit TRBD1. Germline V gives CDR1 SGDLS, CDR2 YYNGEE. The CDR3 is made up of 14 amino acids. V dropped 4 bases and J dropped 6; count of bases not matched to a gene: 9. The CDR3 loop reads CASSPQTGRNGYTF. CDR3 nucleotide sequence: TGTGCCAGCAGCCCTCAGACAGGGAGGAATGGCTACACCTTC.

The CDR3 nucleotides are TGTGCCAGCAGCGTAGGGGGCGGGGCACCCCTCCACTTT. It translates to CASSVGGGAPLHF. This rearrangement joins TRBV9 to TRBJ1-6; tentatively, D is TRBD1 (5 bases). Trimming pared 0 bases from V and 11 bases from J, leaving 9 bases between. CDR1 and CDR2 from the germline V gene are SGDLS and YYNGEE. CDR3 length equals 13 residues.